The clone carrying this TCR beta chain turned up a few times. The antigen remains unidentified. CDR3 length equals 19 residues. The germline gives CDR1 SGHVS, CDR2 FNYEAQ. J lost 1 base, V lost 6 bases, and 16 bases had no gene match. Amplification yielded TCR beta CDR3 regions, with RNA transcripts as the source. HTBI primers were employed in a first-round RT-PCR of the TCR CDR3. A single record per CDR3 protein comes from TCRdb applying MiXCR to the multiplex PCR reads. The sample comprises approximately 360,000 distinct CDR3 sequences, roughly 14% of which are singletons, and about 27% rests with the top ten. Exclusions: uncontrolled infection, other autoimmune disease, pregnancy, lactation. Orbital computed tomography, thyroid ultrasound, serum thyroxine and TRAb, and clinical symptoms together informed the diagnoses. The sample belongs to a study of T cells in Graves' hyperthyroidism and ophthalmopathy. Findings and limits, study-wide: In blood, most of the thyroid clonotypes expanded above 0.001 were also present.

The receptor was isolated from a young woman with Graves' hyperthyroidism that later progressed to Graves' ophthalmopathy. The chain combines TRBV7-6 with TRBJ2-5; TRBD2 agrees at 11 bases. Sample: blood. This CDR3 reads CASSSGTRRTSGLQETQYF. In DNA form, the CDR3 reads TGTGCCAGCAGTTCCGGGACAAGGCGGACTAGCGGGCTCCAAGAGACCCAGTACTTC.